These T cell receptor beta chains were read from a single sample in a study of T cells in Graves' hyperthyroidism and ophthalmopathy. One entry per CDR3 protein, called by TCRdb with MiXCR from the multiplex PCR reads. Here the sample spans some 300,000 distinct CDR3 sequences, about an eighth being singletons. Sequencing was done on a sample of blood. Source of these receptors: a woman aged 25-40 years with Graves' hyperthyroidism that later progressed to Graves' ophthalmopathy. Each CDR3 is given with its conserved first and last residue. Fields, in order: V gene, J gene, CDR3 protein.

>TRBV5-1|TRBJ2-1
CASSLRDRIYNEQFF
>TRBV9|TRBJ2-2
CASSVAHAMNTGELFF
>TRBV20-1|TRBJ1-4
CSASYRGGEKLFF
>TRBV12-3/TRBV12-4|TRBJ1-1
CASIVKRNTEAFF
>TRBV7-9|TRBJ1-3
CASSLVGQEGNTIYF
>TRBV28|TRBJ2-3
CASRPAGTDTQYF
>TRBV27|TRBJ2-3
CASSPYAVGKDTQYF
>TRBV9|TRBJ1-3
CASSGGAGNTIYF
>TRBV6-4|TRBJ2-7
CASSYQIYRSSSPYEQYF
>TRBV20-1|TRBJ1-1
CSARDSTMNTEAFF
>TRBV20-1|TRBJ2-7
CSIASSGSHEQYF
>TRBV6-2/TRBV6-3|TRBJ1-4
CASRPDMPNEKLFF
>TRBV7-2|TRBJ2-3
CASSRDFSTDTQYF
>TRBV20-1|TRBJ2-4
CSSEGGKGRVLAKNIQYF
>TRBV19|TRBJ2-2
CASSAGYSNTGELFF
>TRBV7-2|TRBJ2-7
CASSLGSAANEQYF
>TRBV9|TRBJ2-3
CASSVGGQGGTSTDTQYF
>TRBV7-9|TRBJ2-3
CASSSGLAGGDTQYF
>TRBV9|TRBJ1-4
CASSGFSEKLFF
>TRBV27|TRBJ2-7
CASSLRSWGYEQYF
>TRBV11-2|TRBJ2-5
CASSLIAEGYQETQYF
>TRBV20-1|TRBJ1-1
CSASPLTGDLTEAFF
>TRBV27|TRBJ2-7
CASSSSDRIHEQYF
>TRBV5-1|TRBJ1-2
CASSVDSGSGYTF
>TRBV4-2|TRBJ2-1
CASPKVVRTSGRETYNEQFF
>TRBV4-3|TRBJ2-7
CASSRDAGSYEQYF
>TRBV19|TRBJ1-1
CASSIGARELNTEAFF
>TRBV29-1|TRBJ2-7
CSAKTPSSYEQYF
>TRBV2|TRBJ1-4
CASSGDRGEEKLFF
>TRBV28|TRBJ2-7
CASSRPRSGAFYEQYF
>TRBV28|TRBJ1-2
CASSTGTESSYTF
>TRBV18|TRBJ1-3
CASSPGRAGNTIYF
>TRBV29-1|TRBJ2-1
CSTIAGAYNEQFF
>TRBV11-1|TRBJ1-4
CASSAADRGDEKLFF
>TRBV20-1|TRBJ2-1
CSARLSGLAPYEQFF
>TRBV12-3/TRBV12-4|TRBJ1-5
CASSLTATSNQPQHF
>TRBV27|TRBJ2-1
CASSLWGKNPNEQFF
>TRBV28|TRBJ1-6
CASSSSTGLNSPLHF
>TRBV24-1|TRBJ2-1
CATSRPGTGERNEQFF
>TRBV6-1|TRBJ2-7
CAARTGRFYEQYF
>TRBV28|TRBJ2-3
CASSLSPWSGTSNTQYF
>TRBV4-1|TRBJ2-6
CASSQVGDGANVLTF
>TRBV20-1|TRBJ2-3
CSARLTSGRAGRADTQYF
>TRBV6-1|TRBJ1-2
CASSYRDRGRDYDYGYTF
>TRBV7-2|TRBJ2-5
CASSPGGQGQETQYF
>TRBV4-2|TRBJ2-1
CASSQESGTGATYNEQFF